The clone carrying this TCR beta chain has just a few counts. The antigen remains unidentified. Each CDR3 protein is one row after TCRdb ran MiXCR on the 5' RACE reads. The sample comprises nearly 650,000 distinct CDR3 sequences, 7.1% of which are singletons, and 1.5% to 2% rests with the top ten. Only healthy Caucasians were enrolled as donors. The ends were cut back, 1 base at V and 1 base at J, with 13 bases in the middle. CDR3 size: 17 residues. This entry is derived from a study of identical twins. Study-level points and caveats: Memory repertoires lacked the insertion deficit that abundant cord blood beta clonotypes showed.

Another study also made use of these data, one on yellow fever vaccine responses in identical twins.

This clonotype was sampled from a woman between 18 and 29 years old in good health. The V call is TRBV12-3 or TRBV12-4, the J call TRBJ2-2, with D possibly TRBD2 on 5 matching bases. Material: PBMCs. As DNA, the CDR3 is TGTGCCAGCAGTTTAGTTGGTGGGAGCCGGAACACCGGGGAGCTGTTTTTT. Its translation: CASSLVGGSRNTGELFF.